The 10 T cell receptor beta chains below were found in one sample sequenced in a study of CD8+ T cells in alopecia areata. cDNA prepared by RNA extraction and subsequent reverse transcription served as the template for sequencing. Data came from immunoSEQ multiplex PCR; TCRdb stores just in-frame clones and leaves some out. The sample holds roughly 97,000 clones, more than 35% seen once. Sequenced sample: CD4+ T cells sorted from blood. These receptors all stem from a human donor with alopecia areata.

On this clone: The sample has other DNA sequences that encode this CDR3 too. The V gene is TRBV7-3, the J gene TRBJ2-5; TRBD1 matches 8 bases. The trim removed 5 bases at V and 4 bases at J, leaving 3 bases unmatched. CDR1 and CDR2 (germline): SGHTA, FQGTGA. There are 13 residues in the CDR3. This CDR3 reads CASSSDRGETQYF. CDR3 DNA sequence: TGTGCCAGCAGCAGTGACAGGGGAGAGACCCAGTACTTC. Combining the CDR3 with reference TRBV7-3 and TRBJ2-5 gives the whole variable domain GAGVSQTPSNKVTEKGKYVELRCDPISGHTALYWYRQSLGQGPEFLIYFQGTGAADDSGLPNDRFFAVRPEGSVSTLKIQRTERGDSAVYLCASSSDRGETQYFGPGTRLLVL.

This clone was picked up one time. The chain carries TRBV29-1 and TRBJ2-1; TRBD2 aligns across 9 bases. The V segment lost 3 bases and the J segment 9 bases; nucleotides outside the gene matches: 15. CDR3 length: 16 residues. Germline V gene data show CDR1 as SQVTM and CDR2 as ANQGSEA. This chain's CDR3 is CSVDSNSGSIGSEQFF. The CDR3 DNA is TGCAGCGTTGATAGTAATAGCGGGAGCATTGGGAGTGAGCAGTTCTTC.

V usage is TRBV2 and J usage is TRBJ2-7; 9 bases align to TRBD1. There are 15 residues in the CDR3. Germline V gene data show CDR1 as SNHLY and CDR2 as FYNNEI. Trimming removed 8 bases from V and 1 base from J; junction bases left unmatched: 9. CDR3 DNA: TGTGCCAGCTTGCTCGGGACAGGGACATCCTACGAGCAGTACTTC. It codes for CASLLGTGTSYEQYF.

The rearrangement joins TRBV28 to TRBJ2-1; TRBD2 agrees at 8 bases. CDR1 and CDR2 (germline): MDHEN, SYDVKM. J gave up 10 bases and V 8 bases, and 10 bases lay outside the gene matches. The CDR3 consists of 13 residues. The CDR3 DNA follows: TGTGCCAGCGGGACCGGGGGGGCAAGAGAGCAGTTCTTC. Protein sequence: CASGTGGAREQFF.

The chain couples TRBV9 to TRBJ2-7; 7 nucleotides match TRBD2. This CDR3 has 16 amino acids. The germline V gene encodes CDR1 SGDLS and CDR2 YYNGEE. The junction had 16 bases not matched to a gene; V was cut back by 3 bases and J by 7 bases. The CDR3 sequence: CASSAISAAGVEEQYF. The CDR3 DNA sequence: TGTGCCAGCAGCGCCATATCTGCGGCGGGAGTAGAAGAGCAGTACTTC. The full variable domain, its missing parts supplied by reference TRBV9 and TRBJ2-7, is DSGVTQTPKHLITATGQRVTLRCSPRSGDLSVYWYQQSLDQGLQFLIQYYNGEERAKGNILERFSAQQFPDLHSELNLSSLELGDSALYFCASSAISAAGVEEQYFGPGTRLTVT.

CDR3 bases: TGTGCCTTGATGGGACTAAAGATAGGGGGGGAGCTGTTTTTT. Translating it yields CALMGLKIGGELFF. This chain uses TRBV30 with TRBJ2-2; TRBD2 matches 7 bases. This CDR3 is built from 14 residues. V shed 7 bases, J shed 8 bases, and the junction held 13 bases outside the gene matches. Germline-derived CDR1 and CDR2 are GTSNPN and SVGIG (reference sequence).

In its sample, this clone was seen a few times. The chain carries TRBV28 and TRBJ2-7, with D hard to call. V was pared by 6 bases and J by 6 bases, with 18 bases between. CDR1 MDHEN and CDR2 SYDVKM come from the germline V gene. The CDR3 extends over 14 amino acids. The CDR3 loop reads CASRPSLVTREQYF. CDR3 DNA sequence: TGTGCCAGCAGGCCCTCTCTAGTGACTCGCGAGCAGTACTTC.

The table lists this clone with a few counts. This chain's CDR3 is CSALDSTDTQYF. The CDR3, as DNA: TGCAGCGCCTTGGATAGCACAGATACGCAGTATTTT. The rearrangement links TRBV29-1 to TRBJ2-3, with D hard to call. The germline CDR1 and CDR2 sequences are SQVTM and ANQGSEA. V lost 7 bases to trimming and J lost 0 bases, with 8 bases between them. This CDR3 spans 12 amino acids.

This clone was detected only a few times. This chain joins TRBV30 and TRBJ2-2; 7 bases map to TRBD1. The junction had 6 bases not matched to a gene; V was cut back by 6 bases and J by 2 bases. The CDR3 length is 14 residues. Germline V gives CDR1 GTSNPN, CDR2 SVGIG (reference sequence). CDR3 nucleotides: TGTGCCTGCGAGGGGGCTTCCAACACCGGGGAGCTGTTTTTT. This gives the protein CACEGASNTGELFF.

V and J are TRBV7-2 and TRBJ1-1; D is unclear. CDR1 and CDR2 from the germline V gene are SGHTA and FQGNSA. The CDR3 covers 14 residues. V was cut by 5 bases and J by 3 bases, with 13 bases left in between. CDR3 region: CASSLSPRYTEAFF. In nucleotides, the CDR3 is TGTGCCAGCAGCCTAAGCCCCCGATACACTGAAGCTTTCTTT.